A single sample is the source of the 6 T cell receptor beta chains below, sequenced in a study of tumor-infiltrating lymphocytes in primary liver carcinoma. TCR beta cDNA was prepared out of 500 ng total RNA by means of a constant-region primer. Researchers made the TCR beta libraries by running three nested multiplex PCR rounds with slightly modified ARM-PCR. Rounds one and two of PCR, each of about 10 cycles, were primed with TRBV1-TRBV30 forward primers and a C-beta reverse primer. MiXCR was run by TCRdb on the multiplex PCR reads, yielding one entry per CDR3 protein. The sample includes 90,000 to 100,000 distinct CDR3 sequences, over 55% of them seen just once. Investigators took RNA and DNA out together from 20-30 mg of unsorted bulk tissue. Sequencing used liver tumor tissue from sampling region 5. Subset noted: tumor region T5, tumor centre. The receptors come from a woman between 55 and 75 years old with primary liver carcinoma and hepatitis B virus infection.

CDR3 sequence (DNA): TGTGCCAGCAGTGCGGTTCTCTCGGGTTCCTACAATGAGCAGTTCTTC. It encodes CASSAVLSGSYNEQFF. The V and J genes are TRBV28 and TRBJ2-1; D not resolved. Germline-derived CDR1 and CDR2 are MDHEN and SYDVKM. The CDR3 is made up of 16 amino acids. The germline V and J ends were trimmed by 5 bases and 1 base, with 15 bases remaining between them.

Ten or more counts support this clonotype. The chain carries TRBV7-9 and TRBJ1-1; D unclear. CDR1 is SEHNR, CDR2 FQNEAQ, per germline (reference sequence). V lost 3 bases and J 1 base, leaving 15 bases between the germline ends. This CDR3 spans 16 amino acids. The CDR3 sequence: CASSFLLGRTNTEAFF. The CDR3 DNA reads as TGTGCCAGCAGCTTCCTACTAGGACGGACGAACACTGAAGCTTTCTTT.

This clonotype was seen ten or more times. The V and J genes are TRBV6-5 and TRBJ1-2, with no clear D. This CDR3 comprises 14 residues. Trimming pared 11 bases from V and 6 bases from J, leaving 22 bases between. The germline V gene encodes CDR1 MNHEY and CDR2 SVGAGI. CDR3 DNA sequence: TGTGCCGGAAGGACGGACCCTCCTTTGGATGGCTACACCTTC. Protein: CAGRTDPPLDGYTF.

This clonotype was recorded once. This is likely a read error, given that the CDR3 carries no conserved phenylalanine or tryptophan at its end. No DNA is shown, since the ends of the CDR3 on it are uncertain; the CDR3 is the one TCRdb lists. The chain recombines TRBV7-8 with TRBJ1-4; the listed D gene, TRBD1, was not tested against the DNA. The germline V gene encodes CDR1 SGHVS and CDR2 FQNEAQ. The CDR3 is 15 amino acids in total, end residues counted. The CDR3 region is CASSPNRGPSEKVFL.

This CDR3 is CASSSYGDTQYF. The CDR3 bases are TGTGCCAGCAGCTCATACGGTGATACGCAGTATTTT. The chain uses TRBV27 and TRBJ2-3; D is undetermined. Germline V gene lookup returns CDR1 MNHEY and CDR2 SMNVEV (reference sequence). The CDR3 runs to 12 residues. The V gene lost 6 bases and the J gene lost 6 bases, with 10 bases spanning the gap.

This clonotype was recorded only once. This chain's CDR3 is CASSPGNQPQHF. In nucleotides, the CDR3 is TGTGCCAGCTCACCAGGGAATCAGCCCCAGCATTTT. The chain combines TRBV18 with TRBJ1-5; D not certain. V was clipped by 2 bases and J by 4 bases, with 3 bases between them. Germline V CDR1 and CDR2: KGHSH, LQKENI. This CDR3 spans 12 amino acids. The full variable domain, completed using reference TRBV18 and TRBJ1-5, is NAGVMQNPRHLVRRRGQEARLRCSPMKGHSHVYWYRQLPEEGLKFMVYLQKENIIDESGMPKERFSAEFPKEGPSILRIQQVVRGDSAAYFCASSPGNQPQHFGDGTRLSIL.